Listed here are 29 T cell receptor beta chains from one sample, sequenced in a study of blood T cell repertoires in COVID-19. Only in-frame clones appear in the TCRdb table, and some are missing; sequencing was by immunoSEQ multiplex PCR. The data contain roughly 130,000 clones, 84% of them singletons. Sequenced material: peripheral blood. The receptors here all came from a woman aged 55-69 years with acute or convalescent COVID-19.

The genes are TRBV10-3 and TRBJ2-2, with TRBD1 matching over 7 bases. With V trimmed by 0 bases and J by 7 bases, 11 bases remained unmatched. Germline V lookup: CDR1 ENHRY, CDR2 SYGVKD. The CDR3 runs 17 residues. The CDR3 spells CAISESGGDSGHGELFF. CDR3 nucleotide sequence: TGTGCCATCAGTGAGTCGGGTGGGGACAGTGGTCACGGGGAGCTGTTTTTT.

The rearrangement links TRBV5-4 to TRBJ1-1; D may be TRBD1 (6 bases). Trimming left V 0 bases short and J 1 base short, with 10 bases between. This CDR3 is 15 amino acids long. Germline CDR1 SGHNT, CDR2 YYREEE (reference sequence). The CDR3 DNA sequence: TGTGCCAGCAGCTTGGCTGCCAGGGGGAACACTGAAGCTTTCTTT. Its translation is CASSLAARGNTEAFF.

This chain connects TRBV28 to TRBJ2-6; 9 bases agree with TRBD1. Trimming cost V 8 bases and J 0 bases; bases outside gene matches: 5. The CDR3 is 16 residues long. Per germline, CDR1 MDHEN and CDR2 SYDVKM. CDR3 sequence: CASLTGGISGANVLTF. The CDR3 DNA reads TGTGCCAGCTTGACAGGGGGAATCTCTGGGGCCAACGTCCTGACTTTC. The full variable domain, rest sourced from reference TRBV28 and TRBJ2-6, is DVKVTQSSRYLVKRTGEKVFLECVQDMDHENMFWYRQDPGLGLRLIYFSYDVKMKEKGDIPEGYSVSREKKERFSLILESASTNQTSMYLCASLTGGISGANVLTFGAGSRLTVL.

The rearrangement joins TRBV2 to TRBJ2-3; TRBD2 might be the D (6 bases). CDR1 is SNHLY, CDR2 FYNNEI, per germline. Trimming removed 8 bases from V and 0 bases from J, with 18 bases in between. The length of the CDR3 is 16 residues. The CDR3 nucleotides are TGTGCCAGCCGGGTCGGAGGGCCCTCCAGCACAGATACGCAGTATTTT. Translation gives CASRVGGPSSTDTQYF. The complete variable domain, with remaining parts taken from reference TRBV2 and TRBJ2-3, reads EPEVTQTPSHQVTQMGQEVILRCVPISNHLYFYWYRQILGQKVEFLVSFYNNEISEKSEIFDDQFSVERPDGSNFTLKIRSTKLEDSAMYFCASRVGGPSSTDTQYFGPGTRLTVL.

The chain uses TRBV4-2 and TRBJ2-4; 15 bases are a match to TRBD2. Per germline, CDR1 LGHNA and CDR2 YNFKEQ. The CDR3 covers 17 residues. The junction had 7 bases not matched to a gene; V was cut back by 2 bases and J by 8 bases. The CDR3 DNA reads TGTGCCAGCAGCCAAAGGACTAGCGGGGGGGGCGAGGACATTCAGTACTTC. Translating it yields CASSQRTSGGGEDIQYF.

This chain uses TRBV9 with TRBJ1-5, with D tentatively TRBD1 (5 bases). V was shortened by 0 bases and J by 3 bases, with 10 bases between the two germline ends. Per germline, CDR1 SGDLS and CDR2 YYNGEE. This CDR3 contains 15 residues. CDR3 in DNA: TGTGCCAGCAGCGTAGGCCCAGGGCCCAATCAGCCCCAGCATTTT. This gives the protein CASSVGPGPNQPQHF.

The chain recombines TRBV9 with TRBJ1-4; 8 nucleotides align to TRBD1. CDR1 SGDLS and CDR2 YYNGEE come from the germline V gene. CDR3 size: 13 residues. With V trimmed by 4 bases and J by 7 bases, 3 bases remained unmatched. DNA of the CDR3: TGTGCCAGCAGCCCACAGGGGGTTGAAAAACTGTTTTTT. Protein product: CASSPQGVEKLFF.

The chain uses TRBV4-1 and TRBJ1-2; a possible D gene is TRBD1 (5 bases). Germline V gene data show CDR1 as MGHRA and CDR2 as YSYEKL. V was cut by 1 base and J by 6 bases, with 18 bases left in between. The CDR3 sequence is 16 residues long. CDR3 sequence: CASSQVTSEGLHGYTF. The CDR3 coding sequence is TGCGCCAGCAGCCAAGTTACCTCCGAGGGACTCCATGGCTACACCTTC.

V and J are TRBV5-4 and TRBJ1-1; 8 nucleotides line up with TRBD1. The V gene end was trimmed by 0 bases and the J gene end by 0 bases; junction bases not matched to a gene: 4. CDR1 and CDR2 (germline): SGHNT, YYREEE (reference sequence). The CDR3 sequence is 16 residues long. CDR3 residues: CASSLAGGAMNTEAFF. In DNA form, the CDR3 reads TGTGCCAGCAGCTTGGCAGGGGGCGCCATGAACACTGAAGCTTTCTTT.

This clone showed up just once. The chain joins TRBV27 to TRBJ1-1; maybe TRBD1 (5 bases). The V end lost 2 bases, the J end lost 13 bases, and 17 bases lay between the germline ends. Germline V lookup: CDR1 MNHEY, CDR2 SMNVEV (reference sequence). The CDR3 is 13 residues long. CDR3 region: CASSLTGLGLGFF. The DNA for the CDR3 is TGTGCCAGCAGTTTAACAGGTCTGGGGTTGGGTTTCTTT.

The rearrangement joins TRBV6-6 to TRBJ1-5; no clear D. Trimming removed 8 bases at V and 4 bases at J, with 12 bases between. Germline V gene sequence: CDR1 MNHNY, CDR2 SVGAGI (reference sequence). CDR3 length equals 13 residues. The CDR3 nucleotides are TGTGCCAGCTCCCAGCCGGAGAATCAGCCCCAGCATTTT. Amino acid sequence: CASSQPENQPQHF.

The chain couples TRBV30 to TRBJ2-5, with a weak D call TRBD1 (6 bases). Germline CDR1 reads GTSNPN; CDR2 reads SVGIG (reference sequence). The CDR3 sequence is 14 residues long. V lost 7 bases and J lost 4, with 19 bases in between. The CDR3 here is CAFTLLMTGETQYF. The DNA for the CDR3 is TGTGCCTTCACCCTACTAATGACAGGAGAGACCCAGTACTTC.

This clone was recorded a few times. CDR3 loop: CASTWTGGRGTEAFF. Written as DNA, the CDR3 is TGTGCCAGTACGTGGACAGGGGGCCGTGGCACTGAAGCTTTCTTT. The chain joins TRBV19 to TRBJ1-1; 11 nucleotides line up with TRBD1. V shed 7 bases and J 4 bases; nucleotides not matched to a gene: 8. Germline CDR1 reads LNHDA; CDR2 reads SQIVND (reference sequence). This CDR3 contains 15 residues.

The chain has TRBV5-1 and TRBJ1-2; TRBD1 matches at 12 bases. V lost 3 bases and J lost 7; bases outside the gene matches: 10. This CDR3 region has 16 residues. Germline loops: CDR1 SGHRS, CDR2 YFSETQ. CDR3 DNA: TGCGCCAGCAGCTACAACGACGCGGGACAGGGGGCTGGCTACACCTTC. Protein product: CASSYNDAGQGAGYTF.

CDR3 nucleotides: TGTGCCAGCAGTGTTAATAGCAATCAGCCCCAGCATTTT. This encodes CASSVNSNQPQHF. The V call is TRBV2, the J call TRBJ1-5; D not certain. The germline gives CDR1 SNHLY, CDR2 FYNNEI. The CDR3 runs to 13 residues. V shed 4 bases and J shed 0 bases, with 4 bases lying between them. Based on the CDR3 plus reference TRBV2 and TRBJ1-5, the full variable domain is EPEVTQTPSHQVTQMGQEVILRCVPISNHLYFYWYRQILGQKVEFLVSFYNNEISEKSEIFDDQFSVERPDGSNFTLKIRSTKLEDSAMYFCASSVNSNQPQHFGDGTRLSIL.

This clone was seen only once. The V gene is TRBV30, the J gene TRBJ2-2, with a possible D match to TRBD2 (5 bases). V shed 2 bases and J shed 4 bases, with 14 bases lying between them. This CDR3 region has 15 residues. The germline V gene encodes CDR1 GTSNPN and CDR2 SVGIG (reference sequence). Here the CDR3 DNA reads TGTGCCTGGAGTCCCGCTTTGGCGGGCACCGGGGAGCTGTTTTTT. Protein: CAWSPALAGTGELFF.

The rearrangement links TRBV7-2 to TRBJ1-5; maybe TRBD1 (6 bases). Between the trimmed V and J ends, which lost 1 base and 6 bases, there was a span of 13 bases. Germline CDR1 reads SGHTA; CDR2 reads FQGNSA. The CDR3 runs to 15 residues. CDR3 sequence reads: CASSLGTPQGQPQHF. As DNA, the CDR3 is TGTGCCAGCAGCTTAGGCACGCCACAGGGTCAGCCCCAGCATTTT.

V and J are TRBV7-3 and TRBJ2-1; 8 positions agree with TRBD1. This CDR3 spans 12 amino acids. The trim removed 3 bases at V and 10 bases at J, leaving 2 bases unmatched. The V gene's germline CDR1 is SGHTA and CDR2 FQGTGA. CDR3 residues: CASSFGQGEQFF. The CDR3 DNA reads as TGTGCCAGCAGCTTCGGACAGGGAGAGCAGTTCTTC.

The chain couples TRBV11-2 to TRBJ1-1; tentatively, D is TRBD1 (5 bases). The CDR3 contains 13 residues. V shed 2 bases and J shed 5 bases, with 9 bases lying between them. Per the germline V gene, CDR1 is SGHAT and CDR2 is FQNNGV. CDR3 amino acids: CASSLRGGTEAFF. CDR3 coding DNA: TGTGCCAGCAGCTTAAGGGGAGGAACTGAAGCTTTCTTT.

This chain uses TRBV7-8 with TRBJ1-6; 7 positions agree with TRBD1. This CDR3 region has 14 residues. Trimming took 1 base from V and 14 from J; bases not matched to a gene: 8. The V gene's germline CDR1 is SGHVS and CDR2 FQNEAQ. CDR3 coding DNA: TGTGCCAGCAGCTTAGGCCGGACAGGCCGGGCCCTCCACTTT. This translates into CASSLGRTGRALHF.

The chain couples TRBV5-1 to TRBJ1-1; D gene unclear. Trimming cost V 5 bases and J 4 bases, with 15 bases left between them. CDR1 and CDR2 from the germline V gene are SGHRS and YFSETQ. The CDR3 is 14 amino acids. CDR3 sequence (DNA): TGCGCCAGCAGTACCGCGGAGGTTACCACTGAAGCTTTCTTT. It codes for CASSTAEVTTEAFF. The variable domain in full, with the rest retrieved from reference TRBV5-1 and TRBJ1-1, is KAGVTQTPRYLIKTRGQQVTLSCSPISGHRSVSWYQQTPGQGLQFLFEYFSETQRNKGNFPGRFSGRQFSNSRSEMNVSTLELGDSALYLCASSTAEVTTEAFFGQGTRLTVV.

The V gene is TRBV5-1, the J gene TRBJ1-2, with TRBD1 as a possible D gene (6 bases). CDR3 length: 14 residues. Per the germline V gene, CDR1 is SGHRS and CDR2 is YFSETQ. V lost 5 bases, J lost 5 bases, and 16 bases lay in between. DNA of the CDR3: TGCGCCAGCAGTTTACAGGGAAACTATTATGGCTACACCTTC. Translating gives CASSLQGNYYGYTF.

The chain links TRBV24-1 to TRBJ1-2; no clear D gene. This CDR3 is built from 12 residues. CDR1 and CDR2 from the germline V gene are KGHDR and SFDVKD. The V end was cut by 3 bases, the J end by 8 bases, with 9 bases between. CDR3 bases: TGTGCCACCAGTGATCCCCCCGGGGGCTACACCTTC. Its protein product is CATSDPPGGYTF.

The chain carries TRBV2 and TRBJ1-2; D is undetermined. Germline V lookup: CDR1 SNHLY, CDR2 FYNNEI. This CDR3 is built from 13 residues. Trimming removed 5 bases from V and 4 bases from J, with 11 bases in between. CDR3 region: CASSLQEGYGYTF. The CDR3 DNA reads as TGTGCCAGCAGTTTACAAGAGGGCTATGGCTACACCTTC.

Of note for this clone: Additional DNA sequences in this sample encode the identical CDR3. The chain employs TRBV11-2 and TRBJ2-5, with D possibly TRBD1 on 5 matching bases. Per germline, CDR1 SGHAT and CDR2 FQNNGV. V was shortened by 5 bases and J by 2 bases, with 9 bases between the two germline ends. CDR3 size: 13 residues. CDR3 in DNA: TGTGCCAGCAGCCAAAGACAGCAAGAGACCCAGTACTTC. Its protein product is CASSQRQQETQYF.

The chain joins TRBV18 to TRBJ2-1, with 8 positions matching TRBD2. The CDR3 runs 16 residues. Per the germline V gene, CDR1 is KGHSH and CDR2 is LQKENI. V shed 1 base, J shed 4 bases, and the junction held 6 bases outside the gene matches. The CDR3 here is CASSPRTGGSYNEQFF. CDR3 DNA sequence: TGTGCCAGCTCACCACGAACGGGGGGGTCTTACAATGAGCAGTTCTTC.

V usage is TRBV27 and J usage is TRBJ1-4, with 8 nucleotides matching TRBD1. V dropped 5 bases and J dropped 11; count of bases not matched to a gene: 10. From germline, CDR1 is MNHEY and CDR2 SMNVEV (reference sequence). This CDR3 contains 14 residues. The CDR3 DNA follows: TGTGCCAGCAGTCCCCTCGGACAGGGCGGGAAACTGTTTTTT. It is translated as CASSPLGQGGKLFF.

This clone was seen once. The chain has TRBV10-3 and TRBJ1-1; D perhaps matches TRBD1 (6 bases). V was trimmed by 5 bases and J by 0 bases, leaving 10 bases between them. The CDR3 covers 14 residues. The V gene's germline CDR1 is ENHRY and CDR2 SYGVKD. This CDR3 is CAISHDRLNTEAFF. The DNA of the CDR3 is TGTGCCATCAGTCACGACAGGTTGAACACTGAAGCTTTCTTT.

As DNA, the CDR3 is TGCGCCAGCAGCTTAGAGCGGGCGGACACTGAAGCTTTCTTT. Amino acid sequence: CASSLERADTEAFF. This chain links TRBV5-1 with TRBJ1-1, with D uncertain. CDR1 is SGHRS and CDR2 is YFSETQ in the germline V gene. Trimming took off 2 bases at V and 3 bases at J, with 11 bases between the two ends. CDR3 length: 14 amino acids.